Below, 20 T cell receptor beta chains from the same sample are listed, as sequenced in a study of PD-1 blockade in classical Hodgkin lymphoma. Profiling relied on immunoSEQ multiplex PCR, and the TCRdb table lists in-frame clones only, not all of them. The repertoire holds 35,000 or so clones, with around 80% as singletons. Every single patient, without exception, relapsed after autologous stem cell transplantation, and brentuximab vedotin exposure varied. The sequencing used peripheral blood mononuclear cells (PBMCs), collected before the second cycle of nivolumab. Receptor source: a human donor with classical Hodgkin lymphoma.

The chain has TRBV7-3 and TRBJ2-3, with 9 bases lining up with TRBD1. Germline V gene sequence: CDR1 SGHTA, CDR2 FQGTGA. The V and J ends lost 5 bases and 4 bases, in that order; junction bases with no gene match: 7. This CDR3 region has 15 residues. CDR3 nucleotides: TGTGCCAGCAGCCCGACAGGGGGTAGGGCAGATACGCAGTATTTT. Its translation is CASSPTGGRADTQYF.

The chain joins TRBV15 to TRBJ2-5; D gene ambiguous. Germline values: CDR1 LNHNV, CDR2 YYDKDF (reference sequence). The CDR3 is 13 amino acids. The V gene lost 5 bases and the J gene lost 4 bases, with 11 bases spanning the gap. The CDR3 coding sequence is TGTGCCACCAGCGGCGACCCTCGAGAGACCCAGTACTTC. Translating it yields CATSGDPRETQYF. The whole variable domain, remainder taken from reference TRBV15 and TRBJ2-5, is DAMVIQNPRYQVTQFGKPVTLSCSQTLNHNVMYWYQQKSSQAPKLLFHYYDKDFNNEADTPDNFQSRRPNTSFCFLDIRSPGLGDTAMYLCATSGDPRETQYFGPGTRLLVL.

The rearrangement uses TRBV6-5 and TRBJ2-2; no clear D gene. V was shortened by 0 bases and J by 5 bases, with 4 bases between the two germline ends. There are 13 residues in the CDR3. Looked up from germline, CDR1 is MNHEY and CDR2 is SVGAGI. In nucleotides, the CDR3 is TGTGCCAGCAGTTACTCGGGGACCGGGGAGCTGTTTTTT. Translating gives CASSYSGTGELFF.

This clone was seen a single time. The chain joins TRBV21-1 to TRBJ2-1; the table's D call of TRBD1 was not tested on the DNA. TRBV21-1 is a pseudogene locus. The CDR3 loop spans 18 amino acids. Here the CDR3 reads CASSKRDRVSIDYNEQFF. CDR3 nucleotides: TGTGCCAGCAGCAAGAGGGACAGGGTTTCGATTGACTACAATGAGCAGTTCTTC.

The chain couples TRBV5-1 to TRBJ2-5, with D hard to call. Germline V gene lookup returns CDR1 SGHRS and CDR2 YFSETQ. V lost 0 bases to trimming and J lost 4 bases, with 7 bases between them. The CDR3 is 13 residues long. CDR3 nucleotides: TGCGCCAGCAGCTTGGAATGGGGAGAGACCCAGTACTTC. Protein: CASSLEWGETQYF.

This clone was counted a few times. The same CDR3 is also encoded by other DNA sequences in this sample. The rearrangement uses TRBV11-2 and TRBJ2-1; no clear D gene. CDR1 is SGHAT and CDR2 is FQNNGV in the germline V gene. The length of the CDR3 is 11 residues. Trimming cost V 1 base and J 7 bases, with 2 bases left between them. In DNA form, the CDR3 reads TGTGCCAGCAGCTTAGCGAATGAGCAGTTCTTC. Its protein product is CASSLANEQFF. The full variable domain, its missing parts supplied by reference TRBV11-2 and TRBJ2-1, is EAGVAQSPRYKIIEKRQSVAFWCNPISGHATLYWYQQILGQGPKLLIQFQNNGVVDDSQLPKDRFSAERLKGVDSTLKIQPAKLEDSAVYLCASSLANEQFFGPGTRLTVL.

V and J are TRBV18 and TRBJ2-4, with D possibly being TRBD1 or TRBD2 (5 bases each). Trimming shortened V by 3 bases and J by 8 bases, and 14 bases separated the two germline ends. The CDR3 has 14 amino acids. Germline V gives CDR1 KGHSH, CDR2 LQKENI. The chain's CDR3 is CASSPMTRDHIQYF. The CDR3, as DNA: TGTGCCAGCTCACCGATGACCCGGGACCACATTCAGTACTTC. Full variable domain (missing parts from reference TRBV18 and TRBJ2-4): NAGVMQNPRHLVRRRGQEARLRCSPMKGHSHVYWYRQLPEEGLKFMVYLQKENIIDESGMPKERFSAEFPKEGPSILRIQQVVRGDSAAYFCASSPMTRDHIQYFGAGTRLSVL.

The chain recombines TRBV2 with TRBJ1-1; D gene ambiguous. The CDR3 totals 14 residues. The germline gives CDR1 SNHLY, CDR2 FYNNEI. With 3 bases removed from V and 0 bases from J, the gap between germline ends came to 8 bases. As DNA, the CDR3 is TGTGCCAGCAGTGACCCCGTCCTGAACACTGAAGCTTTCTTT. Its protein product is CASSDPVLNTEAFF. Supplemented by reference TRBV2 and TRBJ1-1, the full variable domain reads EPEVTQTPSHQVTQMGQEVILRCVPISNHLYFYWYRQILGQKVEFLVSFYNNEISEKSEIFDDQFSVERPDGSNFTLKIRSTKLEDSAMYFCASSDPVLNTEAFFGQGTRLTVV.

The chain links TRBV4-3 to TRBJ1-2, with 7 positions matching TRBD1. Germline lookup yields CDR1 LGHNA and CDR2 YSLEER. The CDR3 is 16 amino acids. After removal of 4 bases from V and 4 bases from J, the junction contained 12 bases not matched to a gene. This chain's CDR3 is CASSPQGSLGPYGYTF. The CDR3 DNA follows: TGCGCCAGCAGCCCACAGGGGAGTCTAGGTCCCTATGGCTACACCTTC.

In DNA form, the CDR3 reads TGTGCCAGCAGCGCATGGACAGGGATGAACACTGAAGCTTTCTTT. The encoded protein is CASSAWTGMNTEAFF. The V call is TRBV9, the J call TRBJ1-1; 8 positions match TRBD1. This CDR3 comprises 15 residues. Trimming took 3 bases from V and 0 from J; bases not matched to a gene: 4. Germline CDR1 SGDLS, CDR2 YYNGEE.

Comment on this clone: Other nucleotide sequences from this sample produce the same CDR3. The J gene is TRBJ2-5, the V gene TRBV6-6; weak D call: TRBD1 (6 bases). V gave up 0 bases and J gave up 1 base, with 6 bases separating them. This CDR3 region has 14 residues. CDR1 is MNHNY, CDR2 SVGAGI, per germline (reference sequence). As DNA, the CDR3 is TGTGCCAGCAGTTACTCAGGGGGCCAAGAGACCCAGTACTTC. Translation: CASSYSGGQETQYF.

This chain links TRBV7-6 with TRBJ2-7; D might be TRBD1 (6 bases). Trimming took off 4 bases at V and 7 bases at J, with 11 bases between the two ends. Germline CDR1 is SGHVS and CDR2 is FNYEAQ. The CDR3 is made up of 12 amino acids. CDR3 sequence: CASSSYRVEQYF. CDR3 sequence (DNA): TGTGCCAGCAGCTCCTACAGGGTAGAGCAGTACTTC.

The chain recombines TRBV19 with TRBJ1-5; D might be TRBD1 (5 bases). V lost 3 bases to trimming and J lost 6 bases, with 12 bases between them. The germline gives CDR1 LNHDA, CDR2 SQIVND (reference sequence). This CDR3 contains 14 residues. CDR3 sequence (DNA): TGTGCCAGTAGTATGGGGGGGGAGGGTCAGCCCCAGCATTTT. It is translated as CASSMGGEGQPQHF.

The V gene is TRBV4-2, the J gene TRBJ1-2, with TRBD1 identical over 9 bases. The V gene end was trimmed by 7 bases and the J gene end by 4 bases; junction bases not matched to a gene: 16. The CDR3 sequence is 17 residues long. The V gene's germline CDR1 is LGHNA and CDR2 YNFKEQ. As DNA, the CDR3 is TGTGCCAGCACCGACAGGGACAGGGAGGCCACGCTCTATGGCTACACCTTC. This sequence encodes CASTDRDREATLYGYTF.

This rearrangement joins TRBV29-1 to TRBJ2-3; 9 positions match TRBD1. The CDR3 runs to 14 residues. CDR1 and CDR2 (germline): SQVTM, ANQGSEA. V was pared by 4 bases and J by 4 bases, with 6 bases of the junction left unmatched. CDR3 sequence: CSVAGDRGADTQYF. CDR3 nucleotides: TGCAGCGTTGCGGGAGACAGGGGGGCAGATACGCAGTATTTT.

Only a few counts were recorded for this clone. The chain couples TRBV7-9 to TRBJ1-2; no firm D call. CDR1 is SEHNR and CDR2 is FQNEAQ in the germline V gene (reference sequence). V lost 2 bases to trimming and J lost 10 bases, with 8 bases between them. This CDR3 has 11 residues. CDR3 in amino acids: CASSLLGPYTF. CDR3 sequence (DNA): TGTGCCAGCAGCTTATTGGGCCCCTACACCTTC.

V gene TRBV30 combines with J gene TRBJ1-6; no definite D call. The length of the CDR3 is 14 residues. V lost 2 bases and J lost 0, with 5 bases in between. CDR1 is GTSNPN and CDR2 is SVGIG in the germline V gene (reference sequence). CDR3: CAWSFSSYNSPLHF. CDR3 nucleotide sequence: TGTGCCTGGAGTTTCAGCTCCTATAATTCACCCCTCCACTTT.

This chain connects TRBV10-2 to TRBJ2-5; D gene ambiguous. Germline loops: CDR1 WSHSY, CDR2 SAAADI. V lost 7 bases to trimming and J lost 2 bases, with 8 bases between them. The CDR3 has 12 residues. CDR3 protein: CASTASQETQYF. For the CDR3, the DNA is TGCGCCAGCACGGCCAGTCAAGAGACCCAGTACTTC.

The gene calls are TRBV4-1 and TRBJ2-7; the D gene is possibly TRBD2 (5 bases). Trimming removed 4 bases from V and 3 bases from J, with 10 bases in between. The CDR3 spans 13 residues. CDR1 and CDR2 from the germline V gene are MGHRA and YSYEKL. The chain's CDR3 is CASSREISYEQYF. CDR3 in DNA: TGCGCCAGCAGCCGGGAGATTAGCTACGAGCAGTACTTC.

This sequence joins TRBV9 and TRBJ2-1, with 10 bases aligning to TRBD2. The CDR3 loop spans 14 amino acids. J gave up 10 bases and V 4 bases, and 8 bases lay outside the gene matches. Germline V gives CDR1 SGDLS, CDR2 YYNGEE. The CDR3 here is CASSFTGTSVEQFF. As DNA, the CDR3 is TGTGCCAGCAGCTTTACCGGGACTAGCGTAGAGCAGTTCTTC.